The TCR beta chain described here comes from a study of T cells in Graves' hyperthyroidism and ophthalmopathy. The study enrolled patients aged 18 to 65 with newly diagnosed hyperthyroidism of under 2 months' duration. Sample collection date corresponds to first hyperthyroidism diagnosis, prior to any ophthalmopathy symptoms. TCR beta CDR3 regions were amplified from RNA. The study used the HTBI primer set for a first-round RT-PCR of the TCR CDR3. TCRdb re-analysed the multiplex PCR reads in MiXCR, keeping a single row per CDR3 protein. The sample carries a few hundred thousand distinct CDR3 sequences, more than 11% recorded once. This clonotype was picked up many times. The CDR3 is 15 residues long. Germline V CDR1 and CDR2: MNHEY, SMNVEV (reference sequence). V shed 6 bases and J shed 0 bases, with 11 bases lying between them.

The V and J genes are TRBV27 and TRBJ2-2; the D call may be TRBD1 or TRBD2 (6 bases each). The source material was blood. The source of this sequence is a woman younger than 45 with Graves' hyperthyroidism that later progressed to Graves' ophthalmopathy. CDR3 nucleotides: TGTGCCAGCAGGGGGGGCGGGTCGAACACCGGGGAGCTGTTTTTT. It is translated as CASRGGGSNTGELFF.